The 25 T cell receptor beta chains reported below all come from one sample, sequenced in a study of blood T cells in healthy people across ages. The authors ran a second PCR of roughly 6 to 12 cycles using a sample-barcoded 5' primer and a J-beta primer mix. One entry per CDR3 protein, called by TCRdb with MiXCR from the 5' RACE reads. The sample lists more than 550,000 distinct CDR3 sequences; about 20% were seen once. Sequencing was performed on blood. The receptors come from a man in his 70s in good health.

The rearrangement uses TRBV6-1 and TRBJ2-7; TRBD2 might be the D (6 bases). The V gene lost 4 bases and the J gene lost 4 bases, with 14 bases spanning the gap. This CDR3 comprises 14 residues. CDR1 MNHNS and CDR2 SASEGT come from the germline V gene. The CDR3 here is CASSGRGSGYEQYF. The CDR3 DNA reads TGTGCCAGCAGTGGACGGGGGTCGGGATACGAGCAGTACTTC.

The V gene is TRBV29-1, the J gene TRBJ2-5, with TRBD2 matching 11 bases. Near its end, the DNA agrees better with TRBJ2-1, so the J call may be wrong. Germline V gene data show CDR1 as SQVTM and CDR2 as ANQGSEA. The CDR3 contains 14 residues. Here the CDR3 DNA reads TGCAGCGTTGATAGCGGGAGGGCCTTGAATGAGCAGTTCTTC. It translates to CSVDSGRALNEQFF.

This clonotype has only a few counts. The rearrangement uses TRBV5-1 and TRBJ2-4, with TRBD2 matching over 12 bases. From germline, CDR1 is SGHRS and CDR2 YFSETQ. Trimming cost V 0 bases and J 2 bases; bases outside gene matches: 18. CDR3 size: 22 residues. The CDR3 sequence is CASSLDLGLAGTVPRPKNIQYF. The CDR3 DNA reads as TGCGCCAGCAGCTTGGACCTAGGACTAGCGGGAACAGTTCCGAGGCCCAAAAACATTCAGTACTTC.

In the case of this clonotype: A much larger clone differs by one base, so this may be a read error. The V gene is TRBV12-3 or TRBV12-4, the J gene TRBJ2-3; D is uncertain. The CDR3 is 12 residues long. Trimming pared 5 bases from V and 4 bases from J, leaving 7 bases between. CDR3 protein: CASSPPPDTQYF. The CDR3 DNA is TGTGCCAGCAGTCCTCCGCCAGATACGCAGTATTTT.

This clonotype was detected once. The rearrangement joins TRBV21-1 to TRBJ2-3; TRBD1 was called by the table and not checked on the DNA. TRBV21-1 is a listed pseudogene. CDR3 length: 13 residues. The CDR3 DNA sequence: TGTGCCAGTGAGGGACAGGTGGGGAATACGCAGTATTTT. Protein product: CASEGQVGNTQYF.

This clonotype has a count of ten or more. V and J are TRBV5-1 and TRBJ2-5, with 7 bases lining up with TRBD1. Per germline, CDR1 SGHRS and CDR2 YFSETQ. This CDR3 region has 14 residues. The J segment lost 3 bases and the V segment lost 3 bases, leaving 5 bases of the junction unmatched. The CDR3 sequence is CASSSGGIEETQYF. The CDR3, as DNA: TGCGCCAGCAGCTCAGGGGGAATTGAAGAGACCCAGTACTTC.

This clonotype was detected only a few times. The genes are TRBV7-2 and TRBJ2-2, with 14 bases matching TRBD2. J lost 11 bases, V lost 5 bases, and 7 bases had no gene match. The length of the CDR3 is 15 residues. CDR1 and CDR2 (germline): SGHTA, FQGNSA. The CDR3 sequence: CASSPTSGGANELFF. The DNA for the CDR3 is TGTGCCAGCAGCCCGACTAGCGGGGGGGCGAACGAGCTGTTTTTT. The variable domain in full, with the rest retrieved from reference TRBV7-2 and TRBJ2-2, is GAGVSQSPSNKVTEKGKDVELRCDPISGHTALYWYRQSLGQGLEFLIYFQGNSAPDKSGLPSDRFSAERTGGSVSTLTIQRTQQEDSAVYLCASSPTSGGANELFFGEGSRLTVL.

CDR3 sequence reads: CATSRASGPYNEQFF. CDR3 DNA sequence: TGTGCCACCAGCAGAGCTTCGGGGCCCTACAATGAGCAGTTCTTC. The chain is built from TRBV15 and TRBJ2-1; D possibly uses TRBD1 or TRBD2 (5 bases each). CDR1 and CDR2 (germline): LNHNV, YYDKDF (reference sequence). Trimming took off 1 base at V and 2 bases at J, with 9 bases between the two ends. CDR3 length equals 15 residues.

The chain is built from TRBV9 and TRBJ1-4; possible D gene TRBD1, 6 bases. The V gene lost 0 bases and the J gene lost 5 bases, with 14 bases spanning the gap. This CDR3 spans 16 amino acids. Germline-derived CDR1 and CDR2 are SGDLS and YYNGEE. CDR3 loop: CASSVDPDRKNEKLFF. The CDR3 nucleotides are TGTGCCAGCAGCGTAGATCCCGACAGGAAGAATGAAAAACTGTTTTTT.

The chain has TRBV6-2 or TRBV6-3 and TRBJ1-2; no clear D. Trimming took off 0 bases at V and 4 bases at J, with 9 bases between the two ends. Germline lookup yields CDR1 MNHEY and CDR2 SVGEGT. CDR3 length: 14 residues. The CDR3 spells CASSYSERVYGYTF. CDR3 bases: TGTGCCAGCAGTTACTCGGAACGGGTCTATGGCTACACCTTC.

This sequence joins TRBV3-1 and TRBJ1-2, with D possibly being TRBD1 (5 bases). The ends were cut back, 4 bases at V and 4 bases at J, with 19 bases in the middle. Germline V gene lookup returns CDR1 LGHDT and CDR2 YNNKEL (reference sequence). The CDR3 loop spans 16 amino acids. The DNA for the CDR3 is TGTGCCAGCAGCCTACGGGGGACCCCGGGGAGCTATGGCTACACCTTC. Protein sequence: CASSLRGTPGSYGYTF.

The chain joins TRBV7-9 to TRBJ2-5, with D perhaps TRBD1 (6 bases). Gene TRBJ2-1 matches the end of the DNA better, so the J call may be wrong. Germline lookup yields CDR1 SEHNR and CDR2 FQNEAQ (reference sequence). The CDR3 is 14 residues long. The CDR3, as DNA: TGTGCCAGCAGCTTTTGGGGGCCGAAAAATGAGCAGTTCTTC. Protein sequence: CASSFWGPKNEQFF.

V is TRBV5-1 and J is TRBJ2-1; 8 nucleotides agree with TRBD2. Germline V gene sequence: CDR1 SGHRS, CDR2 YFSETQ. V shed 4 bases and J 7 bases; nucleotides not matched to a gene: 7. This CDR3 is built from 14 residues. The CDR3 here is CASSPGQRGNEQFF. DNA for the CDR3: TGCGCCAGCAGCCCCGGACAGCGGGGGAATGAGCAGTTCTTC.

The table lists this clonotype with a few counts. J is TRBJ1-3 and V is TRBV27; D gene unclear. Trimming left V 0 bases short and J 0 bases short, with 6 bases between. This CDR3 contains 15 residues. The germline gives CDR1 MNHEY, CDR2 SMNVEV (reference sequence). The CDR3 loop reads CASSLSRGSGNTIYF. The CDR3 DNA reads TGTGCCAGCAGTTTATCACGCGGCTCTGGAAACACCATATATTTT.

This clonotype was counted a single time. The genes are TRBV19 and TRBJ1-1, with 7 bases aligning to TRBD1. V lost 7 bases and J lost 1; bases outside the gene matches: 6. CDR3 length: 14 amino acids. Germline lookup yields CDR1 LNHDA and CDR2 SQIVND (reference sequence). CDR3 in amino acids: CASTKDRRNTEAFF. The DNA for the CDR3 is TGTGCCAGTACTAAGGACAGGCGGAACACTGAAGCTTTCTTT.

This clonotype came up a few times. V gene TRBV12-3 or TRBV12-4 combines with J gene TRBJ1-2; 8 bases line up with TRBD1. The length of the CDR3 is 15 residues. J was trimmed by 6 bases and V by 0 bases; bases with no gene match: 6. This chain's CDR3 is CASSLALTGGHGYTF. As DNA, the CDR3 is TGTGCCAGCAGTTTAGCGTTAACAGGGGGGCATGGCTACACCTTC.

This chain uses TRBV12-3 or TRBV12-4 with TRBJ2-5; D tentatively reads TRBD1 or TRBD2 (5 bases each). With 4 bases removed from V and 4 bases from J, the gap between germline ends came to 19 bases. This CDR3 region has 16 residues. This CDR3 is CASSYGGLGYRETQYF. CDR3 sequence (DNA): TGTGCCAGCAGTTATGGGGGTCTTGGCTACAGAGAGACCCAGTACTTC.

This chain uses TRBV7-2 with TRBJ2-1; D uncertain. Germline V gene sequence: CDR1 SGHTA, CDR2 FQGNSA. The length of the CDR3 is 13 residues. V gave up 4 bases and J gave up 5 bases, with 9 bases separating them. CDR3 bases: TGTGCCAGCAGCTCTCAGTCAAACAATGAGCAGTTCTTC. This codes for CASSSQSNNEQFF.

The chain employs TRBV12-3 or TRBV12-4 and TRBJ1-3; D is possibly TRBD1 (6 bases). The V gene lost 4 bases and the J gene lost 2 bases, with 12 bases spanning the gap. The CDR3 extends over 15 amino acids. CDR3: CASSSTGTPGNTIYF. The CDR3 bases are TGTGCCAGCAGTTCCACCGGGACACCTGGAAACACCATATATTTT.

This clonotype was observed a handful of times. Written as DNA, the CDR3 is TGCGCCAGCAGCTTGGCTGCGGGGGGACCCTACAATGAGCAGTTCTTC. Protein product: CASSLAAGGPYNEQFF. This chain links TRBV5-1 with TRBJ2-1; the match to TRBD2 covers 8 bases. This CDR3 comprises 16 residues. The V and J ends lost 0 bases and 2 bases, in that order; junction bases with no gene match: 4. Looked up from germline, CDR1 is SGHRS and CDR2 is YFSETQ.

The CDR3 protein is CASSFFGTATYNEQFF. In nucleotides, the CDR3 is TGTGCCAGCAGCTTTTTCGGGACAGCGACCTACAATGAGCAGTTCTTC. The chain joins TRBV7-2 to TRBJ2-5, with 7 positions matching TRBD1. The DNA end favors TRBJ2-1, so the J call may be wrong. This CDR3 spans 16 amino acids. Per germline, CDR1 SGHTA and CDR2 FQGNSA.

The gene calls are TRBV12-3 or TRBV12-4 and TRBJ2-1; the D gene could be TRBD1 or TRBD2 (6 bases each). CDR3 length: 16 amino acids. Trimming left V 6 bases short and J 1 base short, with 16 bases between. This CDR3 reads CASRDAAGTSYNEQFF. The CDR3 DNA follows: TGTGCCAGCAGGGATGCGGCGGGGACATCCTACAATGAGCAGTTCTTC.

This clonotype occurred a few times. The chain recombines TRBV20-1 with TRBJ1-4, with TRBD1 identical over 7 bases. V was clipped by 0 bases and J by 1 base; unmatched bases: 2. The CDR3 runs to 15 residues. Germline V gene lookup returns CDR1 DFQATT and CDR2 SNEGSKA (reference sequence). The DNA for the CDR3 is TGCAGTGCTAGAGATCCAGGGGGAACTAATGAAAAACTGTTTTTT. This sequence encodes CSARDPGGTNEKLFF.

The gene calls are TRBV4-2 and TRBJ2-3; 7 bases are a match to TRBD1. Germline CDR1 and CDR2: LGHNA and YNFKEQ. Trimming cost V 5 bases and J 0 bases; bases outside gene matches: 2. The CDR3 spans 14 residues. The chain's CDR3 is CASSKDRSTDTQYF. DNA for the CDR3: TGTGCCAGCAGCAAGGACAGGAGCACAGATACGCAGTATTTT.

The CDR3 here is CASSLSLGPGYNEQFF. The CDR3 DNA reads TGTGCCAGCAGTTTAAGTTTGGGTCCGGGGTACAATGAGCAGTTCTTC. The rearrangement uses TRBV28 and TRBJ2-1, with D perhaps matching TRBD2 (5 bases). Trimming cost V 2 bases and J 4 bases, with 15 bases left between them. CDR1 and CDR2 from the germline V gene are MDHEN and SYDVKM. The CDR3 sequence is 16 residues long.